Listed here are 19 T cell receptor beta chains from one sample, sequenced in a study of cytomegalovirus exposure and HLA in healthy donors. The protocol was immunoSEQ multiplex PCR, while the TCRdb copy is restricted to in-frame clones and leaves out a portion. The table lists approximately 160,000 clones, less than 90% of them singletons, with 4.5% to 7% in the top ten. Sequencing was carried out using PBMCs. Source of these receptors: a woman in her 30s in good health and CMV-seronegative.

Concerning this clone itself: The same CDR3 can be traced to other DNA sequences in this sample. The rearrangement joins TRBV6-5 to TRBJ2-7; TRBD2 aligns across 7 bases. The CDR3 is made up of 16 amino acids. Germline V CDR1 and CDR2: MNHEY, SVGAGI. With V trimmed by 0 bases and J by 3 bases, 8 bases remained unmatched. Written as DNA, the CDR3 is TGTGCCAGCAGTTACTCCTTCGGCGCGGGGGACTACGAGCAGTACTTC. The encoded protein is CASSYSFGAGDYEQYF.

For this clone: In the same sample, other DNA sequences code for this CDR3. This chain uses TRBV5-1 with TRBJ2-7, with unresolved D. This CDR3 comprises 13 residues. V gave up 0 bases and J gave up 2 bases, with 6 bases separating them. Per germline, CDR1 SGHRS and CDR2 YFSETQ. This CDR3 reads CASSLGPAYEQYF. Written as DNA, the CDR3 is TGCGCCAGCAGCTTGGGACCGGCCTACGAGCAGTACTTC.

This clone was found a few times. The V gene is TRBV4-2, the J gene TRBJ2-2; 10 bases line up with TRBD1. CDR3 length equals 17 residues. Trimming at V came to 4 bases and at J to 6 bases, leaving 11 bases not matched to a gene. CDR1 and CDR2 (germline): LGHNA, YNFKEQ. CDR3 DNA sequence: TGTGCCAGCAGCCGCCCGACAGGGGGCTCGGTTGCCGGGGAGCTGTTTTTT. It is translated as CASSRPTGGSVAGELFF.

J is TRBJ1-2 and V is TRBV28; TRBD1 aligns across 7 bases. CDR1 is MDHEN and CDR2 is SYDVKM in the germline V gene. Germline trimming cut 7 bases from V and 1 base from J; bases unmatched to any gene: 15. This CDR3 comprises 17 residues. CDR3 sequence (DNA): TGTGCCAGCACCCTTGGAAGGGGACAGAGGATTAACTATGGCTACACCTTC. Protein: CASTLGRGQRINYGYTF.

The rearrangement joins TRBV19 to TRBJ1-2, with TRBD1 matching 7 bases. Per germline, CDR1 LNHDA and CDR2 SQIVND (reference sequence). The CDR3 contains 14 residues. V was pared by 4 bases and J by 2 bases, with 4 bases of the junction left unmatched. The CDR3 DNA reads TGTGCCAGTAGTAAACTGACAGGGAACTATGGCTACACCTTC. Residues: CASSKLTGNYGYTF.

The V and J genes are TRBV15 and TRBJ2-4; tentatively, D is TRBD2 (6 bases). The V end was cut by 0 bases, the J end by 8 bases, with 11 bases between. The length of the CDR3 is 14 residues. In germline, CDR1 is LNHNV, CDR2 YYDKDF (reference sequence). The CDR3 nucleotides are TGTGCCACCAGCAGAGAGAGCAGGAGGGACATTCAGTACTTC. Protein: CATSRESRRDIQYF.

The V call is TRBV4-2, the J call TRBJ2-3; D is ambiguous. V dropped 2 bases and J dropped 6 bases, with 12 bases sitting between them. CDR3 length equals 14 residues. Germline CDR1 reads LGHNA; CDR2 reads YNFKEQ. The CDR3: CASSQLGALDTQYF. Here the CDR3 DNA reads TGTGCCAGCAGCCAACTAGGAGCGTTGGATACGCAGTATTTT.

V gene TRBV5-4 combines with J gene TRBJ2-3; TRBD2 aligns across 11 bases. CDR1 and CDR2 (germline): SGHNT, YYREEE (reference sequence). Trimming at V came to 0 bases and at J to 6 bases, leaving 6 bases not matched to a gene. CDR3 length equals 16 residues. The CDR3 loop reads CASSLGSGGATDTQYF. CDR3 DNA: TGTGCCAGCAGCTTGGGTAGCGGGGGGGCCACTGATACGCAGTATTTT.

J is TRBJ2-5 and V is TRBV5-4; no firm D call. Per germline, CDR1 SGHNT and CDR2 YYREEE (reference sequence). There are 15 residues in the CDR3. Trimming shortened V by 4 bases and J by 4 bases, and 17 bases separated the two germline ends. Written as DNA, the CDR3 is TGTGCCAGCAGCCCTATAGAAAACCCGGGAGAGACCCAGTACTTC. This codes for CASSPIENPGETQYF. Full variable domain (outside the CDR3, taken from reference TRBV5-4 and TRBJ2-5): ETGVTQSPTHLIKTRGQQVTLRCSSQSGHNTVSWYQQALGQGPQFIFQYYREEENGRGNFPPRFSGLQFPNYSSELNVNALELDDSALYLCASSPIENPGETQYFGPGTRLLVL.

This chain uses TRBV5-8 with TRBJ2-7; TRBD2 agrees at 7 bases. The CDR3 totals 17 residues. Trimming cost V 3 bases and J 5 bases; bases outside gene matches: 17. Per the germline V gene, CDR1 is SGHTS and CDR2 is YDEGEE. The CDR3 nucleotides read TGTGCCAGCAGCTCGTTCCCCCCTAGCGGAACTCTACACGAGCAGTACTTC. Translating gives CASSSFPPSGTLHEQYF.

The chain uses TRBV6-5 and TRBJ1-1, with D uncertain. The germline V gene encodes CDR1 MNHEY and CDR2 SVGAGI. This CDR3 contains 14 residues. Trimming cost V 7 bases and J 4 bases, with 16 bases left between them. The CDR3 protein is CASTRGGKGTEAFF. In DNA, the CDR3 is TGTGCCAGCACACGGGGAGGAAAGGGCACTGAAGCTTTCTTT.

This clone was seen a single time. This chain connects TRBV19 to TRBJ1-5; 8 bases line up with TRBD1. This CDR3 comprises 15 residues. Losses at the gene ends were 1 base for V and 6 bases for J; bases not matched to a gene: 5. CDR1 is LNHDA and CDR2 is SQIVND in the germline V gene (reference sequence). In DNA, the CDR3 is TGTGCCAGTAGTATAGTTGGGGACAGGAGTCAGCCCCAGCATTTT. As protein: CASSIVGDRSQPQHF.

The chain couples TRBV2 to TRBJ1-2, with 9 bases identical to TRBD1. CDR1 SNHLY and CDR2 FYNNEI come from the germline V gene. V gave up 4 bases and J gave up 7 bases; unmatched junction bases: 4. The CDR3 consists of 13 residues. CDR3 sequence: CASSVNRGLGYTF. CDR3 DNA sequence: TGTGCCAGCAGTGTGAACAGGGGGCTTGGCTACACCTTC.

This chain links TRBV7-2 with TRBJ2-3, with unresolved D. V was clipped by 2 bases and J by 5 bases, with 11 bases between them. The CDR3 extends over 14 amino acids. Germline V gene data show CDR1 as SGHTA and CDR2 as FQGNSA. The CDR3, as DNA: TGTGCCAGCAGCTTATATAGTCGACTAGATACGCAGTATTTT. The encoded protein is CASSLYSRLDTQYF.

The V gene is TRBV11-2, the J gene TRBJ2-1; 11 bases map to TRBD2. Germline V gene lookup returns CDR1 SGHAT and CDR2 FQNNGV. CDR3 length equals 15 residues. V trimming: 5 bases; J trimming: 3 bases; junction bases outside the gene matches: 3. The CDR3 sequence is CASSLGLADYNEQFF. CDR3 DNA sequence: TGTGCCAGCAGCCTGGGACTAGCGGACTACAATGAGCAGTTCTTC.

The V call is TRBV6-6, the J call TRBJ1-1; D may be TRBD1 (6 bases). The CDR3 totals 13 residues. V was pared by 9 bases and J by 7 bases, with 18 bases between. The germline V gene encodes CDR1 MNHNY and CDR2 SVGAGI (reference sequence). For the CDR3, the DNA is TGTGCCAGTAGTACAGGGAGCCTGGGTGAAGCTTTCTTT. This codes for CASSTGSLGEAFF.

In nucleotides, the CDR3 is TGTGCCATCAGTCATGGGTCCCCTGGCTACACCTTC. It codes for CAISHGSPGYTF. V and J are TRBV10-3 and TRBJ1-2; D gene unclear. The CDR3 runs 12 residues. Germline V gives CDR1 ENHRY, CDR2 SYGVKD. Trimming stripped 5 bases from V and 7 bases from J, with 11 bases between.

The gene calls are TRBV5-6 and TRBJ2-1; 7 positions agree with TRBD2. J was trimmed by 6 bases and V by 4 bases; bases with no gene match: 7. This CDR3 is 14 amino acids long. Germline V CDR1 and CDR2: SGHDT, YYEEEE. The CDR3 reads CASSRFGGGNEQFF. CDR3 sequence (DNA): TGTGCCAGCAGCCGTTTCGGCGGGGGCAATGAGCAGTTCTTC. Drawing the rest from reference TRBV5-6 and TRBJ2-1, the complete variable domain is DAGVTQSPTHLIKTRGQQVTLRCSPKSGHDTVSWYQQALGQGPQFIFQYYEEEERQRGNFPDRFSGHQFPNYSSELNVNALLLGDSALYLCASSRFGGGNEQFFGPGTRLTVL.

The rearrangement joins TRBV19 to TRBJ2-7; tentative D call: TRBD1 (6 bases). The CDR3 loop spans 14 amino acids. In germline, CDR1 is LNHDA, CDR2 SQIVND (reference sequence). The V end lost 5 bases, the J end lost 0 bases, and 11 bases lay between the germline ends. The DNA of the CDR3 is TGTGCCAGTAGTCAGGGGCTGGGCTCCTACGAGCAGTACTTC. Translation gives CASSQGLGSYEQYF.